These 19 T cell receptor beta chains were all obtained from the same sample, sequenced in a study of blood T cell repertoires in COVID-19. Using immunoSEQ multiplex PCR, the repertoire was profiled, and TCRdb retains in-frame clones only, with some absent. The sample gives over 350,000 clones, 88% of which show up once; more than 1% is in the top ten. The sample taken for sequencing was PBMCs or T cells enriched from blood (not recorded which). The source is a woman aged 18-30 years who had recovered from COVID-19.

This clone was observed a few times. V gene TRBV4-1 combines with J gene TRBJ2-7, with 8 bases identical to TRBD1. The trim removed 5 bases at V and 5 bases at J, leaving 8 bases unmatched. This CDR3 comprises 14 residues. The germline gives CDR1 MGHRA, CDR2 YSYEKL. CDR3 region: CASSFAQGADEQYF. The CDR3 bases are TGCGCCAGCAGCTTCGCCCAGGGGGCTGACGAGCAGTACTTC.

This clone has just one count. The chain recombines TRBV24-1 with TRBJ2-1; D is undetermined. Germline values: CDR1 KGHDR, CDR2 SFDVKD. The CDR3 is 18 residues long. Trimming took off 2 bases at V and 5 bases at J, with 21 bases between the two ends. CDR3 sequence: CATSDSETLGASHNEQFF. The CDR3, as DNA: TGTGCCACCAGTGATTCCGAAACGCTGGGCGCGTCGCACAATGAGCAGTTCTTC.

This clone is a singleton in its sample. The chain carries TRBV3-1 (or the pseudogene TRBV3-2) and TRBJ2-2; D not resolved. Germline CDR1 LGHDT, CDR2 YNNKEL (reference sequence). Trimming removed 6 bases at V and 1 base at J, with 6 bases between. The CDR3 extends over 13 amino acids. CDR3 in amino acids: CASSPGNTGELFF. The CDR3 region has the DNA TGTGCCAGCAGTCCCGGGAACACCGGGGAGCTGTTTTTT.

This clone came up once. V usage is TRBV5-1 and J usage is TRBJ2-3; 8 bases are shared with TRBD2. Germline CDR1 SGHRS, CDR2 YFSETQ. The V gene end was trimmed by 0 bases and the J gene end by 1 base; junction bases not matched to a gene: 7. The CDR3 has 17 amino acids. The CDR3 region has the DNA TGCGCCAGCAGCTTGGGCCGGGGGGGCCGTGGCACAGATACGCAGTATTTT. Its translation is CASSLGRGGRGTDTQYF.

The chain couples TRBV4-1 to TRBJ1-4, with D tentatively TRBD1 (5 bases). The CDR3 contains 15 residues. Germline CDR1 reads MGHRA; CDR2 reads YSYEKL. V lost 4 bases to trimming and J lost 0 bases, with 9 bases between them. In DNA form, the CDR3 reads TGCGCCAGCAGCCTCCAGACAGCAACTAATGAAAAACTGTTTTTT. Amino acids: CASSLQTATNEKLFF.

The chain couples TRBV6-1 to TRBJ1-6; the D gene is possibly TRBD1 (5 bases). Germline loops: CDR1 MNHNS, CDR2 SASEGT. V was trimmed by 1 base and J by 10 bases, leaving 17 bases between them. CDR3 size: 16 residues. CDR3 sequence (DNA): TGTGCCAGCAGTGAAGTCTTGCCGGGGGTGAAATCACCCCTCCACTTT. Protein: CASSEVLPGVKSPLHF.

This clone was counted between two and nine times. The chain couples TRBV2 to TRBJ1-5; 8 bases map to TRBD1. The CDR3 is 16 amino acids. The ends lost 8 bases at V and 0 bases at J; junction bases unmatched: 9. Germline V gene sequence: CDR1 SNHLY, CDR2 FYNNEI. For the CDR3, the DNA is TGTGCCAGCGGCCGGGACAGGCTGTATAGCAATCAGCCCCAGCATTTT. Amino acid sequence: CASGRDRLYSNQPQHF.

The V and J genes are TRBV9 and TRBJ1-6; 7 bases are a match to TRBD1. Germline CDR1 reads SGDLS; CDR2 reads YYNGEE. Germline trimming cut 6 bases from V and 0 bases from J; bases unmatched to any gene: 9. The CDR3 contains 17 residues. Here the CDR3 reads CASNPTGRVSYNSPLHF. The CDR3 DNA sequence: TGTGCCAGCAACCCGACAGGGAGAGTCTCCTATAATTCACCCCTCCACTTT.

This clone appeared once. An end of the junction differs from the germline gene, which may be a read error. The gene calls are TRBV7-7 and TRBJ2-1; 8 bases agree with TRBD2. The germline V gene has CDR1 SSHAT and CDR2 FNYEAQ (reference sequence). The CDR3 covers 15 residues. Here the CDR3 reads CASSSRGGPYNEQFF. In nucleotides, the CDR3 is TGTGCTAGCAGCTCCCGGGGGGGCCCCTACAATGAGCAGTTCTTC.

This clone was seen only once. The V gene is TRBV24-1, the J gene TRBJ2-5; 7 positions match TRBD2. This CDR3 contains 15 residues. Per germline, CDR1 KGHDR and CDR2 SFDVKD. The V gene end was trimmed by 3 bases and the J gene end by 5 bases; junction bases not matched to a gene: 8. CDR3 amino acids: CATSDRDYRLETQYF. The CDR3 DNA follows: TGTGCCACCAGTGATCGGGACTACCGTTTGGAGACCCAGTACTTC.

This clone was detected a few times. This same CDR3 is encoded by further DNA sequences in the sample. The chain is built from TRBV6-2 or TRBV6-3 and TRBJ1-5, with 8 bases fitting TRBD1. CDR1 and CDR2 from the germline V gene are MNHEY and SVGEGT. The CDR3 length is 16 residues. V was clipped by 4 bases and J by 0 bases; unmatched bases: 5. The CDR3 DNA sequence: TGTGCCAGCAGTTCTGGACAGGGAATTAGCAATCAGCCCCAGCATTTT. This sequence encodes CASSSGQGISNQPQHF.

This clone has a single count. This chain links TRBV18 with TRBJ1-2; TRBD1 agrees at 7 bases. The CDR3 covers 14 residues. CDR1 is KGHSH and CDR2 is LQKENI in the germline V gene. Germline trimming cut 5 bases from V and 4 bases from J; bases unmatched to any gene: 7. The CDR3: CASSWGDRVYGYTF. In nucleotides, the CDR3 is TGTGCCAGCTCATGGGGCGACAGGGTCTATGGCTACACCTTC. The full variable domain, in which reference TRBV18 and TRBJ1-2 provide the parts outside the CDR3, is NAGVMQNPRHLVRRRGQEARLRCSPMKGHSHVYWYRQLPEEGLKFMVYLQKENIIDESGMPKERFSAEFPKEGPSILRIQQVVRGDSAAYFCASSWGDRVYGYTFGSGTRLTVV.

The chain recombines TRBV28 with TRBJ1-3; D is possibly TRBD1 (6 bases). Germline V gives CDR1 MDHEN, CDR2 SYDVKM. Deletions cut 9 bases from V and 4 bases from J, with 19 bases between. The CDR3 covers 15 residues. The CDR3 DNA reads TGTGCCAGTTGCCGGCGGGGGGCGGGAGGAAACACCATATATTTT. This gives the protein CASCRRGAGGNTIYF.

The genes are TRBV2 and TRBJ2-5; no clear D. Trimming stripped 2 bases from V and 3 bases from J, with 16 bases between. Germline CDR1 and CDR2: SNHLY and FYNNEI. CDR3 length: 16 residues. The DNA for the CDR3 is TGTGCCAGCAGTGAACCAGTGGCAGTAACAAAAGAGACCCAGTACTTC. As protein: CASSEPVAVTKETQYF.

The chain is built from TRBV9 and TRBJ2-1; 13 bases are shared with TRBD2. Germline V CDR1 and CDR2: SGDLS, YYNGEE. After removal of 2 bases from V and 9 bases from J, the junction contained 8 bases not matched to a gene. The CDR3 loop spans 16 amino acids. CDR3 protein: CASSVGKGLAGIEQFF. In DNA form, the CDR3 reads TGTGCCAGCAGCGTGGGGAAGGGACTAGCGGGAATTGAGCAGTTCTTC.

V gene TRBV3-1 (or the pseudogene TRBV3-2) combines with J gene TRBJ2-1, with unresolved D. The CDR3 consists of 14 residues. V shed 1 base and J shed 6 bases, with 10 bases lying between them. The germline V gene has CDR1 LGHDT and CDR2 YNNKEL (reference sequence). CDR3 sequence reads: CASSQANYPNEQFF. In DNA form, the CDR3 reads TGTGCCAGCAGCCAAGCGAACTACCCCAATGAGCAGTTCTTC.

The chain uses TRBV4-3 and TRBJ2-7, with 9 nucleotides matching TRBD2. Unmatched junction bases numbered 7, after V lost 0 bases and J lost 4 bases. The CDR3 extends over 16 amino acids. The V gene's germline CDR1 is LGHNA and CDR2 YSLEER. The CDR3 protein is CASSQDLSGGPYEQYF. DNA of the CDR3: TGCGCCAGCAGCCAAGATCTGAGCGGGGGGCCGTACGAGCAGTACTTC.

This chain connects TRBV18 to TRBJ1-2; no clear D. The CDR3 sequence is 12 residues long. V lost 1 base and J 8 bases, leaving 8 bases between the germline ends. CDR1 KGHSH and CDR2 LQKENI come from the germline V gene. The CDR3 region has the DNA TGTGCCAGCTCACCACGAGGCTCGGGCTACACCTTC. This codes for CASSPRGSGYTF.

The chain joins TRBV19 to TRBJ2-7, with D perhaps TRBD1 (6 bases). Trimming removed 5 bases from V and 8 bases from J, with 16 bases in between. Germline-derived CDR1 and CDR2 are LNHDA and SQIVND (reference sequence). The CDR3 length is 13 residues. CDR3 DNA sequence: TGTGCCAGTAGTGGGGGCAGGCTACGCAAGCAGTACTTC. Amino acids: CASSGGRLRKQYF.